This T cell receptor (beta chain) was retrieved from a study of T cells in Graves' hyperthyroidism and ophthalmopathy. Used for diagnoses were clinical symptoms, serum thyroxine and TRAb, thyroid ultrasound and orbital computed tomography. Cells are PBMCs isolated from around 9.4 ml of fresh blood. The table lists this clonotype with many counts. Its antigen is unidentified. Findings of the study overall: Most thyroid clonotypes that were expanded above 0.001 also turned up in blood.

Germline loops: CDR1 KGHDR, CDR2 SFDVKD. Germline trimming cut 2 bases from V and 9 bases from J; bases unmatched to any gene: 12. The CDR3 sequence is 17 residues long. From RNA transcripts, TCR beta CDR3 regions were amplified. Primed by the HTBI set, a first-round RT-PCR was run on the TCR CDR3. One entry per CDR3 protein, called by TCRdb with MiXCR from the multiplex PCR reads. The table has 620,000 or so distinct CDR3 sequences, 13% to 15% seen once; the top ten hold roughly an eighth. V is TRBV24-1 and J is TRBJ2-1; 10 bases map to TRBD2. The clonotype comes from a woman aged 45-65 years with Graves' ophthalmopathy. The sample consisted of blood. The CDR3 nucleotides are TGTGCCACCAGTGATTCACCCCCGGGACTAGCGTTTGGTGAGCAGTTCTTC. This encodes CATSDSPPGLAFGEQFF.